Each of the 20 T cell receptor beta chains below was sequenced from the same sample in a study of blood T cells in healthy people across ages. PCR was performed a second time for about 6 to 11 cycles using a sample-barcoded 5' primer and a J-beta primer mix. TCRdb re-called the 5' RACE reads with MiXCR, one entry per CDR3 protein. In the table there are hundreds of thousands of distinct CDR3 sequences, about 30% of which are singletons. What was sequenced was blood. Receptors were obtained from a woman aged 80 or over in good health.

This chain links TRBV29-1 with TRBJ2-2, with 11 positions matching TRBD2. V lost 3 bases, J lost 5 bases, and 2 bases stayed unmatched. Per germline, CDR1 SQVTM and CDR2 ANQGSEA. This CDR3 has 14 amino acids. The CDR3 nucleotides read TGCAGCGTTGAGACTAGCGGGGCTACCGGGGAGCTGTTTTTT. It yields the protein CSVETSGATGELFF.

Turning to this clonotype: This sequence may be a read error, since a much larger clone differs from it by one base. This chain uses TRBV12-3 or TRBV12-4 with TRBJ2-3; 13 bases are a match to TRBD2. CDR3 length: 18 residues. The CDR3 spells CASSSSGTSGASTDAQYF. The CDR3 DNA reads TGTGCCAGCAGTTCAAGCGGGACTAGCGGGGCGAGCACAGATGCGCAGTATTTT.

This clonotype was seen repeatedly, ten times or more. The V and J genes are TRBV20-1 and TRBJ2-3, with TRBD2 matching 7 bases. CDR1 DFQATT and CDR2 SNEGSKA come from the germline V gene (reference sequence). J was trimmed by 1 base and V by 7 bases; bases with no gene match: 8. The CDR3 covers 14 residues. CDR3 loop: CSGKRGGGTDTQYF. The DNA of the CDR3 is TGCAGTGGTAAACGCGGGGGAGGCACAGATACGCAGTATTTT.

This clonotype was seen a handful of times. The chain is built from TRBV20-1 and TRBJ2-5; 8 nucleotides line up with TRBD2. The CDR3 has 15 amino acids. Germline-derived CDR1 and CDR2 are DFQATT and SNEGSKA (reference sequence). J gave up 11 bases and V 3 bases, and 17 bases lay outside the gene matches. As DNA, the CDR3 is TGCAGTGCTAGCCCCCCGGGGACTAGGGAGGATGAGCAGTACTTC. It translates to CSASPPGTREDEQYF.

Ten or more counts support this clonotype. J is TRBJ2-7 and V is TRBV6-2 or TRBV6-3; maybe TRBD1 (5 bases). V shed 6 bases and J shed 3 bases, with 9 bases lying between them. Germline loops: CDR1 MNHEY, CDR2 SVGEGT. This CDR3 is built from 12 residues. The CDR3 DNA follows: TGTGCCAGCAGGACAGCAGACTACGAGCAGTACTTC. This sequence encodes CASRTADYEQYF.

This clonotype was seen ten or more times. This chain joins TRBV6-2 or TRBV6-3 and TRBJ2-1; 10 bases line up with TRBD2. Germline values: CDR1 MNHEY, CDR2 SVGEGT. The length of the CDR3 is 13 residues. Trimming removed 8 bases from V and 8 bases from J; junction bases left unmatched: 6. Here the CDR3 reads CASHSGGTDEQFF. For the CDR3, the DNA is TGTGCCAGCCATAGCGGGGGGACAGATGAGCAGTTCTTC.

This clonotype has a count of ten or more. V and J are TRBV7-2 and TRBJ2-1; 9 positions agree with TRBD2. The CDR3 has 16 residues. The junction had 3 bases not matched to a gene; V was cut back by 0 bases and J by 3 bases. Germline assignment: CDR1 SGHTA and CDR2 FQGNSA. The CDR3 spells CASSLAVAGVYNEQFF. The CDR3 DNA is TGTGCCAGCAGCTTAGCGGTAGCGGGGGTCTACAATGAGCAGTTCTTC. The full variable domain, rest sourced from reference TRBV7-2 and TRBJ2-1, is GAGVSQSPSNKVTEKGKDVELRCDPISGHTALYWYRQSLGQGLEFLIYFQGNSAPDKSGLPSDRFSAERTGGSVSTLTIQRTQQEDSAVYLCASSLAVAGVYNEQFFGPGTRLTVL.

The V call is TRBV6-2 or TRBV6-3, the J call TRBJ2-5, with 7 bases aligning to TRBD1. Germline trimming cut 6 bases from V and 2 bases from J; bases unmatched to any gene: 9. The length of the CDR3 is 15 residues. CDR1 and CDR2 (germline): MNHEY, SVGEGT. The DNA of the CDR3 is TGTGCCAGCAGAAGGGACAGAAGACAGCAAGAGACCCAGTACTTC. Its protein is CASRRDRRQQETQYF.

This clonotype was observed a handful of times. The chain carries TRBV5-1 and TRBJ1-3, with D hard to call. Trimming took 6 bases from V and 2 from J, leaving 6 bases between them. The CDR3 consists of 12 residues. Germline V gives CDR1 SGHRS, CDR2 YFSETQ. The CDR3 bases are TGCGCCAGCACCGGGACTGGAAACACCATATATTTT. This codes for CASTGTGNTIYF. The variable domain in full, with the rest retrieved from reference TRBV5-1 and TRBJ1-3, is KAGVTQTPRYLIKTRGQQVTLSCSPISGHRSVSWYQQTPGQGLQFLFEYFSETQRNKGNFPGRFSGRQFSNSRSEMNVSTLELGDSALYLCASTGTGNTIYFGEGSWLTVV.

This clonotype showed up many times. This rearrangement joins TRBV20-1 to TRBJ2-1; 9 nucleotides match TRBD2. The length of the CDR3 is 15 residues. Germline lookup yields CDR1 DFQATT and CDR2 SNEGSKA (reference sequence). The junction had 5 bases not matched to a gene; V was cut back by 0 bases and J by 5 bases. CDR3: CSARDLAGPNNEQFF. CDR3 sequence (DNA): TGCAGTGCTAGAGACCTAGCGGGACCTAACAATGAGCAGTTCTTC.

Details on this clonotype: This may come from a read error, since a much larger clone is one base off. The rearrangement links TRBV3-1 to TRBJ1-5, with D hard to call. V lost 4 bases to trimming and J lost 0 bases, with 13 bases between them. Germline loops: CDR1 LGHDT, CDR2 YNNKEL (reference sequence). The length of the CDR3 is 16 residues. CDR3 bases: TGTGCCAGCAGCCTCGGCTCGCCTTATAGCAATCAGCCCCAGCATTTT. Amino acids: CASSLGSPYSNQPQHF.

In its sample, this clonotype was seen a few times. The CDR3 spells CASGYRSSYEQYF. The DNA for the CDR3 is TGTGCCAGCGGTTACAGAAGCTCCTACGAGCAGTACTTC. The gene calls are TRBV11-2 and TRBJ2-7, with D unresolved. V shed 8 bases and J shed 0 bases, with 11 bases lying between them. Germline V CDR1 and CDR2: SGHAT, FQNNGV. This CDR3 is 13 amino acids long.

This clonotype was counted ten times or more. The J gene is TRBJ1-2, the V gene TRBV7-2; D possibly corresponds to TRBD1 (6 bases). CDR3 length: 15 residues. Trimming removed 5 bases from V and 6 bases from J, with 19 bases in between. From germline, CDR1 is SGHTA and CDR2 FQGNSA. Here the CDR3 DNA reads TGTGCCAGCAGCCAATTCCTCAGGGGTACTAATGGCTACACCTTC. Protein product: CASSQFLRGTNGYTF.

This clonotype was seen only a few times. The J gene is TRBJ2-1, the V gene TRBV4-2; 10 nucleotides match TRBD1. The ends lost 0 bases at V and 7 bases at J; junction bases unmatched: 12. Germline loops: CDR1 LGHNA, CDR2 YNFKEQ. This CDR3 comprises 18 residues. CDR3 amino acids: CASSQEGLTGGAVNEQFF. Here the CDR3 DNA reads TGTGCCAGCAGCCAAGAAGGGTTGACAGGGGGCGCGGTAAATGAGCAGTTCTTC.

CDR3 sequence reads: CASQGQFTDTQYF. CDR3 bases: TGTGCCAGCCAGGGACAGTTCACAGATACGCAGTATTTT. The rearrangement joins TRBV28 to TRBJ2-3; 7 bases are a match to TRBD1. Losses at the gene ends were 8 bases for V and 2 bases for J; bases not matched to a gene: 4. Germline CDR1 MDHEN, CDR2 SYDVKM. The CDR3 sequence is 13 residues long.

The chain has TRBV15 and TRBJ2-2, with D tentatively TRBD2 (7 bases). Germline loops: CDR1 LNHNV, CDR2 YYDKDF (reference sequence). This CDR3 spans 16 amino acids. V dropped 9 bases and J dropped 3 bases, with 20 bases sitting between them. The CDR3 nucleotides are TGTGCCACTTCACGAAAGGGGGGGTTGCACACCGGGGAGCTGTTTTTT. Its protein product is CATSRKGGLHTGELFF.

This clonotype was seen at least ten times. The V and J genes are TRBV27 and TRBJ1-4; no firm D call. Germline loops: CDR1 MNHEY, CDR2 SMNVEV (reference sequence). V lost 6 bases and J 8 bases, leaving 10 bases between the germline ends. The length of the CDR3 is 12 residues. CDR3 in amino acids: CASSHGPEKLFF. The CDR3 DNA follows: TGTGCCAGCAGCCATGGGCCCGAAAAACTGTTTTTT.

Turning to this clonotype: This sequence may be a read error, since a much larger clone differs from it by one base. The CDR3 ends on some other residue instead of the conserved phenylalanine or tryptophan, so this is likely a read error. The CDR3 bases are TGTGCCAGCAGATCGCCGGCGCGGGGGGGAGGGAATGAGCAGTTCGTC. Residues: CASRSPARGGGNEQFV. The J gene is TRBJ2-1, the V gene TRBV6-5; the match to TRBD2 covers 9 bases. Looked up from germline, CDR1 is MNHEY and CDR2 is SVGAGI. CDR3 length equals 16 residues. Trimming cost V 6 bases and J 7 bases; bases outside gene matches: 13.

In this sample, this clonotype turned up a few times. This chain uses TRBV6-6 with TRBJ1-6; D is undetermined. The CDR3 totals 17 residues. CDR1 MNHNY and CDR2 SVGAGI come from the germline V gene (reference sequence). The germline V and J ends were trimmed by 4 bases and 0 bases, with 13 bases remaining between them. CDR3 loop: CASSSPTQLSYNSPLHF. Written as DNA, the CDR3 is TGTGCCAGCAGTTCCCCAACGCAGCTCTCCTATAATTCACCCCTCCACTTT.

In this sample, this clonotype turned up a few times. This may arise from a read error, as a much more abundant clone is one base away. The V and J genes are TRBV5-1 and TRBJ2-7; 9 nucleotides align to TRBD1. With 4 bases clipped from V and 7 bases from J, the junction kept 12 bases outside the gene matches. The CDR3 is 15 amino acids. Germline V gene lookup returns CDR1 SGHRS and CDR2 YFSETQ. The CDR3 coding sequence is TGCGCCAGCAGCCAGGGACAGGGATTCTACAATGAGCAGTACTTC. Translating gives CASSQGQGFYNEQYF. The full variable domain, rest sourced from reference TRBV5-1 and TRBJ2-7, is KAGVTQTPRYLIKTRGQQVTLSCSPISGHRSVSWYQQTPGQGLQFLFEYFSETQRNKGNFPGRFSGRQFSNSRSEMNVSTLELGDSALYLCASSQGQGFYNEQYFGPGTRLTVT.